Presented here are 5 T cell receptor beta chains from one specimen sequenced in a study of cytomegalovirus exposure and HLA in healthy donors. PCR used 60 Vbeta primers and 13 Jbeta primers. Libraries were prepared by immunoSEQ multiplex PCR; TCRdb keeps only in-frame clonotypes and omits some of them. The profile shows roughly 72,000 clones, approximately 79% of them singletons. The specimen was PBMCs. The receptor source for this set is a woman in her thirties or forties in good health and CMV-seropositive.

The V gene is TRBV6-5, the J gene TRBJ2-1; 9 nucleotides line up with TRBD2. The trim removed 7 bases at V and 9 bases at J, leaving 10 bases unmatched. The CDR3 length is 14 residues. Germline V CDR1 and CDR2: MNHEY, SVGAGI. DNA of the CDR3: TGTGCCAGCACCAAATTTACTAGCGGGCTTGAGCAGTTCTTC. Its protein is CASTKFTSGLEQFF.

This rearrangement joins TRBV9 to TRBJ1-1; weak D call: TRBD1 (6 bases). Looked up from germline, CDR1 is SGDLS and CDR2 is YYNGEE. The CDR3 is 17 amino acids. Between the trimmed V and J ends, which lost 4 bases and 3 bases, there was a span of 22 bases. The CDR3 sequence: CASSPTGGGVGDTEAFF. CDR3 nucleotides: TGTGCCAGCAGCCCGACGGGCGGGGGCGTCGGGGACACTGAAGCTTTCTTT.

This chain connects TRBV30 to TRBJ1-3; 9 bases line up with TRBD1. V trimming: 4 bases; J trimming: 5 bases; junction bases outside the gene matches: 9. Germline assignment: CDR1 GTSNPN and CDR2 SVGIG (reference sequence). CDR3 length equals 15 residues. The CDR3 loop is CAWTKTGTGRNTIYF. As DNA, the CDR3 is TGTGCCTGGACCAAAACCGGGACAGGGAGAAACACCATATATTTT.

Here the CDR3 DNA reads TGCAGCGTATTTACAGGGGGCGCGCAGCACACCTTC. It specifies CSVFTGGAQHTF. This chain links TRBV29-1 with TRBJ1-2, with 9 nucleotides matching TRBD1. CDR3 length: 12 amino acids. Germline loops: CDR1 SQVTM, CDR2 ANQGSEA. Trimming cost V 6 bases and J 12 bases; bases outside gene matches: 11.

CDR3 residues: CASSFTSPANYGYTF. The CDR3 nucleotides read TGTGCCAGCAGCTTTACAAGTCCCGCAAACTATGGCTACACCTTC. The rearrangement links TRBV7-9 to TRBJ1-2; D is uncertain. The germline CDR1 and CDR2 sequences are SEHNR and FQNEAQ (reference sequence). The CDR3 has 15 residues. V was trimmed by 3 bases and J by 2 bases, leaving 13 bases between them.